Detailed here is one T cell receptor (beta chain). No antigen is known for it. This specimen belongs to a study of post-analysis software for immune sequencing data. As for the study in general: In terms of disease course, relapsing-remitting, secondary progressive and progressive-relapsing multiple sclerosis were included.

Study outcomes and limitations: TRBV5-6, TRBV5-1 and TRBV20-1 were among a handful of TRBV segments more frequent in patients than controls. F-measure co-clustering was strong for batch-matched samples. For normalized Chao1 diversity, multiple sclerosis patients scored significantly lower than controls did.

This CDR3 is built from 16 residues. CDR1 MNHEY and CDR2 SVGAGI come from the germline V gene. Trimming at V came to 4 bases and at J to 9 bases, leaving 8 bases not matched to a gene. Unique molecular identifiers were present in the TCR beta cDNA libraries. Between roughly 1 and 11 million T cells gave rise to hundreds of thousands of cDNA molecules. A single record per CDR3 protein comes from TCRdb applying MiXCR to the PCR reads. This sample yields hundreds of thousands of distinct CDR3 sequences, of which roughly 30% are seen a single time; about 0.5% belongs to the top ten. The receptor comes from a girl aged 10 to 17 with multiple sclerosis. Sequenced sample: blood. This rearrangement joins TRBV6-5 to TRBJ2-1; 14 positions match TRBD2. The CDR3 sequence is CASSSSGLAGVFEQFF. DNA of the CDR3: TGTGCCAGCAGTTCATCGGGACTAGCGGGGGTGTTTGAGCAGTTCTTC.